A single T cell receptor (beta chain) is shown here with its context. Its antigen is still unknown. The repertoire came from unfractionated whole blood and reflected all unsorted peripheral T cells. Peripheral blood, around 2.5 ml, was drawn for RNA extraction. This specimen comes from a study of HIV-infected patients and healthy controls. Points from the study as a whole: Healthy controls carried many MAIT alpha-chain CDR3s, while HIV+ repertoires had few.

Reverse transcription used around 480 ng RNA and constant-region primers for alpha and beta. Each of the alpha and beta chains got its own library through chain-specific third strand synthesis with indices. A single primer pair per chain amplified all rearrangements, with per-molecule barcodes. TCRdb fed the 5' RACE reads into MiXCR, producing one record per CDR3 protein. Among under 20,000 distinct CDR3 sequences, about 8.3% were seen once, and the ten largest hold more than 2%. Looked up from germline, CDR1 is MNHEY and CDR2 is SVGAGI. Trimming removed 6 bases from V and 3 bases from J; junction bases left unmatched: 2. The CDR3 is 14 amino acids.

The receptor's source is an adult in good health. The rearrangement joins TRBV6-5 to TRBJ2-1; 10 bases match TRBD2. The sample consisted of blood. CDR3 sequence reads: CASRKRGGYNEQFF. The CDR3 DNA is TGTGCCAGCAGAAAGCGGGGGGGCTACAATGAGCAGTTCTTC.